These 24 T cell receptor beta chains were all obtained from the same sample, sequenced in a study of CD8 T cells in Susac syndrome. The definition of memory subsets for TEMRA sorting was based on CD27 and CD45RA staining. RNA in amounts of about 0.5 to 1 ug was reverse transcribed with random hexamers. Using its own MiXCR run on the immunoSEQ multiplex PCR reads, TCRdb lists one record per CDR3 protein. This table holds about 2,000 distinct CDR3 sequences, about two thirds found once. Sample: CD8+ TEMRA cells from PBMCs. The subset here: FACS-sorted terminally differentiated effector memory CD8+ T cells re-expressing CD45RA (CD8+ TEMRA). The origin of the receptors is a human donor with Susac syndrome.

This clonotype is large by share. J is TRBJ2-7 and V is TRBV6-1; 7 bases agree with TRBD1. Unmatched junction bases numbered 7, after V lost 5 bases and J lost 3 bases. The CDR3 length is 14 residues. Germline V lookup: CDR1 MNHNS, CDR2 SASEGT. The CDR3 is CASSLISGGYEQYF. The CDR3, as DNA: TGTGCCAGCAGTTTAATTTCAGGGGGCTACGAGCAGTACTTC.

Here the CDR3 DNA reads TGTGCCAGCACTATACAGGGCCGAGAGACCCAGTACTTC. Translating gives CASTIQGRETQYF. This chain links TRBV6-2 or TRBV6-3 with TRBJ2-5, with a weak D call TRBD1 (6 bases). Germline-derived CDR1 and CDR2 are MNHEY and SVGEGT. Between the trimmed V and J ends, which lost 7 bases and 4 bases, there was a span of 13 bases. This CDR3 spans 13 amino acids.

The chain carries TRBV28 and TRBJ1-5; the D gene is possibly TRBD1 (5 bases). Germline lookup yields CDR1 MDHEN and CDR2 SYDVKM. The V and J ends lost 6 bases and 5 bases respectively, with 14 bases between them. There are 14 residues in the CDR3. The CDR3 DNA reads as TGTGCCAGCAGCCCCGGACACCCGGATCAGCCCCAGCATTTT. Translated, it gives CASSPGHPDQPQHF.

This rearrangement joins TRBV4-3 to TRBJ1-5; D remains ambiguous. Deletions cut 0 bases from V and 2 bases from J, with 11 bases between. This CDR3 has 16 amino acids. Germline CDR1 and CDR2: LGHNA and YSLEER. In nucleotides, the CDR3 is TGCGCCAGCAGCCAAGACATCAGCCTAGGCAATCAGCCCCAGCATTTT. Protein product: CASSQDISLGNQPQHF.

The chain has TRBV7-3 and TRBJ2-7; 8 nucleotides match TRBD2. Germline trimming cut 5 bases from V and 3 bases from J; bases unmatched to any gene: 12. The CDR3 contains 16 residues. Germline V gives CDR1 SGHTA, CDR2 FQGTGA. Here the CDR3 reads CASSAKGSSGYYEQYF. The CDR3 DNA sequence: TGTGCCAGCAGCGCGAAAGGGTCTAGCGGGTACTACGAGCAGTACTTC.

The V gene is TRBV6-5, the J gene TRBJ2-1, with 8 positions matching TRBD2. The CDR3 is made up of 14 amino acids. V gave up 6 bases and J gave up 7 bases; unmatched junction bases: 8. Germline V gene data show CDR1 as MNHEY and CDR2 as SVGAGI. The CDR3 protein is CASSNHSGGNEQFF. CDR3 bases: TGTGCCAGCAGCAACCACTCGGGAGGGAATGAGCAGTTCTTC.

A few counts support this clonotype. This rearrangement joins TRBV27 to TRBJ2-2, with 10 nucleotides matching TRBD1. Per the germline V gene, CDR1 is MNHEY and CDR2 is SMNVEV (reference sequence). CDR3 length: 16 residues. Trimming at V came to 0 bases and at J to 7 bases, leaving 5 bases not matched to a gene. CDR3 in DNA: TGTGCCAGCAGTTTATCGGGGACAGGGGTGGACGGGGAGCTGTTTTTT. It encodes CASSLSGTGVDGELFF.

The rearrangement links TRBV12-5 to TRBJ2-2; 7 positions match TRBD1. Germline-derived CDR1 and CDR2 are LGHNT and FRNRAP. The CDR3 extends over 15 amino acids. The trim removed 7 bases at V and 0 bases at J, leaving 5 bases unmatched. The CDR3 here is CASAQTGTNTGELFF. The CDR3 DNA sequence: TGTGCTAGTGCTCAGACAGGGACGAACACCGGGGAGCTGTTTTTT.

The chain combines TRBV6-5 with TRBJ2-5, with 7 bases aligning to TRBD1. The CDR3 runs to 15 residues. Germline CDR1 and CDR2: MNHEY and SVGAGI. V lost 4 bases and J lost 5; bases outside the gene matches: 10. The CDR3 loop reads CASSSLLGGAETQYF. The CDR3 coding sequence is TGTGCCAGCAGTTCCCTCTTAGGGGGCGCGGAGACCCAGTACTTC.

The chain uses TRBV20-1 and TRBJ2-1; D not resolved. V gave up 8 bases and J gave up 2 bases, with 1 base separating them. From germline, CDR1 is DFQATT and CDR2 SNEGSKA (reference sequence). This CDR3 has 9 residues. The chain's CDR3 is CSTYNEQFF. The CDR3 DNA is TGCAGTACCTACAATGAGCAGTTCTTC.

The chain employs TRBV19 and TRBJ1-3; no clear D. Germline CDR1 is LNHDA and CDR2 is SQIVND (reference sequence). The CDR3 runs to 16 residues. The V and J ends lost 8 bases and 0 bases respectively, with 17 bases between them. The CDR3 DNA follows: TGTGCCAGTCACAAGACACCGGATAACTCTGGAAACACCATATATTTT. Amino acids: CASHKTPDNSGNTIYF.

The rearrangement joins TRBV28 to TRBJ2-1, with a possible D match to TRBD2 (6 bases). Trimming took 6 bases from V and 9 from J, leaving 18 bases between them. The CDR3 loop spans 14 amino acids. CDR1 and CDR2 (germline): MDHEN, SYDVKM. CDR3 sequence (DNA): TGTGCCAGCAGACCTACACTAGGAGCGGGTGAGCAGTTCTTC. Its protein product is CASRPTLGAGEQFF.

The genes are TRBV4-3 and TRBJ2-1; 7 bases are shared with TRBD2. The length of the CDR3 is 17 residues. Germline V lookup: CDR1 LGHNA, CDR2 YSLEER. After removal of 0 bases from V and 2 bases from J, the junction contained 7 bases not matched to a gene. The DNA of the CDR3 is TGCGCCAGCAGCCAAGACATCGGGAGCGGGGCCTACAATGAGCAGTTCTTC. It is translated as CASSQDIGSGAYNEQFF.

The chain has TRBV24-1 and TRBJ1-2; 8 nucleotides match TRBD1. This CDR3 contains 17 residues. The V segment lost 9 bases and the J segment 1 base; nucleotides outside the gene matches: 15. Looked up from germline, CDR1 is KGHDR and CDR2 is SFDVKD. The CDR3 DNA sequence: TGTGCCACCCTGGCGGGGCAGGGGGCGGTGAATAACTATGGCTACACCTTC. Encoded protein: CATLAGQGAVNNYGYTF.

This chain uses TRBV4-3 with TRBJ1-1; no firm D call. V was trimmed by 0 bases and J by 6 bases, leaving 8 bases between them. This CDR3 contains 13 residues. In germline, CDR1 is LGHNA, CDR2 YSLEER. The CDR3 here is CASSQDNGAEAFF. The CDR3 DNA reads as TGCGCCAGCAGCCAAGATAACGGAGCTGAAGCTTTCTTT.

This chain uses TRBV3-1 with TRBJ2-5, with TRBD2 matching 9 bases. Germline V gives CDR1 LGHDT, CDR2 YNNKEL (reference sequence). The CDR3 spans 17 residues. With 5 bases clipped from V and 3 bases from J, the junction kept 13 bases outside the gene matches. The CDR3 DNA reads TGTGCCAGCAGCAAACCCGGGGTAGCGGGAGCGGAAGAGACCCAGTACTTC. As protein: CASSKPGVAGAEETQYF.

Concerning this clonotype: A much larger clone lies one base from this, so it may be a read error. The rearrangement links TRBV7-9 to TRBJ2-1; no firm D call. Germline V gene sequence: CDR1 SEHNR, CDR2 FQNEAQ (reference sequence). The CDR3 covers 15 residues. V lost 4 bases and J lost 7, with 17 bases in between. As DNA, the CDR3 is TGTGCCAGCAGCTCGCCGTTGCGTTGTGTAAATGAGCAGTTCTTC. It yields the protein CASSSPLRCVNEQFF.

The gene calls are TRBV4-3 and TRBJ1-1; TRBD1 matches 8 bases. This CDR3 contains 17 residues. V lost 7 bases, J lost 5 bases, and 18 bases stayed unmatched. In germline, CDR1 is LGHNA, CDR2 YSLEER. As DNA, the CDR3 is TGCGCCAGCAACCCCGGGGGTGTCAGACAGGGGAGGACTGAAGCTTTCTTT. Protein sequence: CASNPGGVRQGRTEAFF.

This chain links TRBV4-2 with TRBJ1-6; TRBD1 might be the D (6 bases). The germline V gene has CDR1 LGHNA and CDR2 YNFKEQ. V was shortened by 4 bases and J by 7 bases, with 23 bases between the two germline ends. The CDR3 covers 18 residues. CDR3 DNA: TGTGCCAGCAGCCCTTGGGACAACACCGTCGGTGGGAATTCACCCCTCCACTTT. Amino acids: CASSPWDNTVGGNSPLHF.

This chain uses TRBV28 with TRBJ1-3; possible D gene TRBD1, 6 bases. Germline CDR1 reads MDHEN; CDR2 reads SYDVKM. V lost 2 bases and J 4 bases, leaving 24 bases between the germline ends. This CDR3 has 19 amino acids. The CDR3 sequence: CASSLTPGGQRTAGNTIYF. CDR3 nucleotides: TGTGCCAGCAGTTTAACTCCCGGGGGACAACGAACGGCAGGAAACACCATATATTTT.

The chain employs TRBV28 and TRBJ1-5; TRBD1 is a possible D gene (6 bases). The germline CDR1 and CDR2 sequences are MDHEN and SYDVKM. Trimming pared 3 bases from V and 3 bases from J, leaving 9 bases between. The CDR3 is 14 residues long. The CDR3 coding sequence is TGTGCCAGCAGTTTGGGGGACACCAATCAGCCCCAGCATTTT. It encodes CASSLGDTNQPQHF.

This chain uses TRBV27 with TRBJ2-3, with a possible D match to TRBD2 (6 bases). Between the trimmed V and J ends, which lost 4 bases and 0 bases, there was a span of 17 bases. Germline V lookup: CDR1 MNHEY, CDR2 SMNVEV (reference sequence). The CDR3 loop spans 17 amino acids. As DNA, the CDR3 is TGTGCCAGCAGTTCAAGGACTACCCTACCAAGCACAGATACGCAGTATTTT. Protein: CASSSRTTLPSTDTQYF.

The chain employs TRBV7-9 and TRBJ2-3, with 7 nucleotides matching TRBD1. Losses at the gene ends were 1 base for V and 6 bases for J; bases not matched to a gene: 1. The CDR3 length is 13 residues. Germline CDR1 reads SEHNR; CDR2 reads FQNEAQ (reference sequence). The CDR3 bases are TGTGCCAGCAGCTTAGGACAGGGCGATACGCAGTATTTT. Translated: CASSLGQGDTQYF.

In the case of this clonotype: An end of the junction does not agree with germline; a read error may underlie this. This rearrangement joins TRBV28 to TRBJ2-1; maybe TRBD2 (5 bases). Germline lookup yields CDR1 MDHEN and CDR2 SYDVKM. The CDR3 consists of 13 residues. The CDR3 here is CASSPALGDEQVF. DNA of the CDR3: TGTGCCAGCAGCCCCGCACTAGGCGATGAGCAGGTCTTC. Complete variable domain (other parts from reference TRBV28 and TRBJ2-1): DVKVTQSSRYLVKRTGEKVFLECVQDMDHENMFWYRQDPGLGLRLIYFSYDVKMKEKGDIPEGYSVSREKKERFSLILESASTNQTSMYLCASSPALGDEQVFGPGTRLTVL.